This TCR beta chain was obtained from a study of blood T cell repertoires in COVID-19. Repertoires were generated with immunoSEQ multiplex PCR, while TCRdb's copy carries only in-frame clones and drops some. The sample includes 140,000 or so clones, approximately 80% of them seen just once. Across over 20 US areas, participants ranged in age from roughly 18 to 89 years. For recovered donors of Cohort 3, there were two negative PCRs, clearance, or symptom resolution. CDR1 and CDR2 (germline): MNHEY, SMNVEV (reference sequence). This CDR3 has 13 residues. Losses at the gene ends were 1 base for V and 7 bases for J; bases not matched to a gene: 3.

This sequence originates from a woman between 40 and 55 years old who had recovered from COVID-19. This chain links TRBV27 with TRBJ1-2; 7 bases agree with TRBD1. The source material was PBMCs or T cells enriched from blood (not recorded which). The CDR3 loop is CASSLFAGGGYTF. CDR3 DNA: TGTGCCAGCAGTTTATTCGCAGGGGGTGGCTACACCTTC.